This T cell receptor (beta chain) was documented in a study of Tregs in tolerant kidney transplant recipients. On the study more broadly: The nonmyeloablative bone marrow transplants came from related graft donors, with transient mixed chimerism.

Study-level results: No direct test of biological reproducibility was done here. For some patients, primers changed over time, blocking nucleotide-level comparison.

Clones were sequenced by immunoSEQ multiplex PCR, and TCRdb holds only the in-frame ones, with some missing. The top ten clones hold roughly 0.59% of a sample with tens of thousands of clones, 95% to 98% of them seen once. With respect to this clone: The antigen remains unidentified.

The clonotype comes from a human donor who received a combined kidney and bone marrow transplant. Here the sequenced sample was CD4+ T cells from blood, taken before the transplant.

The CDR3 loop is CASSAFRTRQDTQYF. In DNA, the CDR3 is TGTGCCAGCAGTGCGTTCAGGACTAGGCAAGATACGCAGTATTTT. This chain joins TRBV6-1 and TRBJ2-3; 7 positions match TRBD2. The V gene's germline CDR1 is MNHNS and CDR2 SASEGT. The CDR3 totals 15 residues. V lost 4 bases and J lost 5; bases outside the gene matches: 9.